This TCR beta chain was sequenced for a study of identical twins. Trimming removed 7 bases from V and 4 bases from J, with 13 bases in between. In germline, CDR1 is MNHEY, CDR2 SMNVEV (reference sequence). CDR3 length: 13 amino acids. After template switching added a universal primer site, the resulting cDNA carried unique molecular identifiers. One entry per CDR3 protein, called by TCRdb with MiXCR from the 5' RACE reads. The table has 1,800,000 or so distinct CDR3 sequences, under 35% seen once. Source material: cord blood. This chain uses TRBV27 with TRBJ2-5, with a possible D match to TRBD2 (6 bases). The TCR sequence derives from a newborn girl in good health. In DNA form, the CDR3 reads TGTGCCAGCACCCCGACTAGTGGAGAGACCCAGTACTTC. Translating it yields CASTPTSGETQYF.